This paragraph reports one T cell receptor (beta chain). Its recognized antigen is unknown. In total, fewer than 750 healthy bone marrow donors made up the cohort. At the time of sampling, every cohort member was nominally healthy, though immune exposures that went unrecorded were likely present. The donor tested CMV seronegative and was one of the 352 seronegative cohort members. A peripheral blood sample was collected from each donor, and TCR beta sequencing was performed on peripheral blood mononuclear cells. The Qiagen DNeasy Blood Extraction Kit was used to extract genomic DNA from the blood cell samples. The library was built by means of the immunoSEQ multiplex PCR assay. The multiplex PCR relied on a mix of 60 forward primers for TCR Vbeta segments and 13 reverse primers for TCR Jbeta segments. A multiplex PCR assay on genomic DNA amplified the CDR3 region of rearranged TCR beta genes. The amplified TCR beta libraries were sequenced on the Illumina HiSeq System as 87-base-pair reads. In the source study's methods: A later analysis counted about 82 million unique TCR beta chains across the 550 to 700 repertoires, and some 11 million of these chains were shared by at least two donors. To remove PCR and sequencing errors, raw reads were error-corrected and collapsed into unique sequences using a nearest-neighbor algorithm that merged closely related sequences. CDR3 sequences were aligned to IMGT reference sequences to assign V, D and J gene segments. For a sequence to be retained, a match of at least six nucleotides to both a V gene segment and a J gene segment was required. A rearrangement counted as productive if the CDR3 had no stop codons and remained in frame with V and J, and every other rearrangement counted as non-productive. CDR3 was defined according to IMGT convention as the region running from the second conserved V-encoded cysteine to the conserved J-encoded phenylalanine. In an earlier analysis of 550 to 650 of the donors, sequences lacking an unambiguous match to a single V gene segment were excluded. In an earlier analysis of 500 to 750 of the donors, V segments were called functional above 56.7% productive rearrangements and were called segregating when the between-donor standard deviation exceeded 5%. A statistical classification framework was developed to diagnose cytomegalovirus status using the catalog of TCR beta chain sequences. A later analysis assigned V and J genes by comparing TCR nucleotide sequences with IMGT/GENE-DB human TR gene sequences. In a later analysis, CDR3 sequences and most-parsimonious VDJ recombination scenarios were assigned using the TCRdist pipeline. In a later analysis, every TCR beta chain was defined by the combination of its CDR3 amino acid sequence and its V-gene family, and reads without a unique V-gene family were dropped. In a later analysis, approximately 590 highly shared, low-generation-probability nucleotide sequences were removed to address suspected cross-contamination and a sequencing artifact. In a later analysis, a clonal expansion index for each public chain was calculated from normalized within-repertoire ranks of inferred template counts. In a later analysis, generation probabilities were computed using a VDJ recombination model fitted to out-of-frame rearrangements, and the results were checked against IGoR. A later analysis scored TCR-TCR, TCR-HLA and TCR-CMV co-occurrence with hypergeometric tests, applying a repertoire-size bias correction to TCR pairs. False discovery rates were estimated in a later analysis by permuting HLA or CMV assignments 20 times. In a later analysis, co-occurring TCRs were grouped using DBSCAN, with TCRdist sequence similarity added in when clustering inside HLA-allele-positive subsets. Repertoires with fewer than 30,000 or more than 120,000 public chains were left out of co-occurrence clustering, as were about 5 repertoires with anomalous nucleotide sharing. TCRdb took this table from immuneACCESS and kept in-frame rearrangements with V and J called. Such tables lack part of the clones; where checked against another copy, unresolved V genes explain under half of the gap, and the rest is unexplained. V, J and clone size are those of that table, while D and trimming were read from the DNA. This sample's table carries around 75,000 clones. Under 1.5% of the sample is taken by the ten largest.

This sample stems from a study of cytomegalovirus exposure and HLA in healthy donors (TCRdb year 2017). Background on the whole study: An earlier analysis of several hundred of the donors reported approximately 300 Gb of sequence data and some 120 million unique TCR beta sequences from some 180 million T cells. Roughly 290 gigabases of sequencing data and 75 million to 85 million unique TCR sequences made up an early release that covered under 750 HLA-typed donors. Of the approximately 400 genotyped donors, 65% to 90% fell in the genetic ancestry cluster associated with self-reported Caucasian donors. The study aimed to test whether cataloging public T cell receptors could reveal signatures of past pathogen exposure. The T cell repertoires of 670 or so subjects were profiled by immunosequencing and related to cytomegalovirus serostatus. A separate validation cohort of 100 to 150 different subjects was used in addition to the approximately 700-subject first cohort. To predict cytomegalovirus infection status, the study combined high-throughput TCR immunosequencing, statistical association of individual TCRs with disease status, and machine learning. A later analysis re-examined previously published TCR beta repertoires from around 670 donors and added high-resolution HLA genotyping to investigate patterns of TCR occurrence. The later analysis used no new phenotypic data to find candidate immune exposures, relying instead on TCR beta sequences and their occurrence across donors. In an earlier analysis of 500 to 650 of the donors, high-throughput TCR beta sequencing was used to judge whether each TCR beta V gene segment behaved as functional or pseudogenic. Alongside the repertoire data, information on donor age, sex, ethnicity and CMV serostatus was compiled. A later genetic analysis took genome-wide SNP genotypes for about three fifths of the roughly 670 donors and used that subset as a discovery cohort. Every discovery cohort repertoire had been produced on one sequencing platform. Both class I and class II loci were covered by HLA typing, at four-digit resolution. The number of typed donors differed by locus: 629-630 for A, B, C, DRB1 and DQB1; about 520 for DQA1; roughly 600 for DPA1; and roughly 470 for DPB1. Several DR-DQ haplotypes were treated as single units for association and clustering because of strong linkage in the cohort. On average, roughly 240,000 unique TCR beta nucleotide sequences were sequenced per donor among some 420 genotyped donors of the cohort, with approximately 18% of those sequences being non-productive. General findings and caveats noted by the study authors: Because HLA typing was unavailable for some donors at each locus, only the typed subset was used in association tests. Compared with the roughly 700-donor mean, donors in an Asian-associated ancestry cluster had fewer N-insertions in productive TCRs, according to a later genetic analysis. A later analysis found that TCR association rates varied across HLA loci, with DRB1 alleles showing the most associated TCRs and HLA-C alleles the fewest. The 87-base-pair reads could not distinguish some IMGT-functional V segments, including TRBV6-2 and TRBV6-3, so those segments were excluded. In a later analysis, around 17,000 TCR beta sequences were associated with specific HLA alleles at a false discovery rate of 0.05. An earlier analysis of around 500 of the donors showed that most TCR beta V segments appeared in productive rearrangements either about 90% or about 30% of the time, which broadly matched IMGT annotations. A total of about 150 TCR beta chains were listed by the study as associated with cytomegalovirus. A few of the identified cytomegalovirus-associated TCR beta chains were confirmed in vitro to be specific for cytomegalovirus antigens. When HLA alleles, especially DR and DQ, strongly co-occurred, TCR associations were difficult to assign to individual alleles. Sequencing depth was assumed to be roughly uniform across donors in the presence/absence analyses, though that assumption may not hold. Most CMV-associated TCR beta chains appeared to be HLA-restricted in a later analysis, and the HLA associations seemed to be driven largely by CMV exposure. Linkage disequilibrium might explain the correlated functional status among segregating V segments, but an unknown experimental factor could not be ruled out. Across donors, most TCR sequences were observed very rarely, whereas some public TCRs were present in many individuals. A cluster of highly shared sequence variants was judged likely to be a technical artifact of the sequencing pipeline. This cohort had only TCR beta chains sequenced, and the lack of alpha or paired-chain data limited which features could be detected. For the cohort, immune exposure information was limited to CMV serostatus. In a later analysis, HLA-associated TCR beta chains were found to be more clonally expanded and to have lower generation probabilities than equally common non-associated chains. Because counts were too low, about 15 rarely observed V segments, including chromosome 9 orphons, were left out of the earlier analysis of 587 of the donors. The authors suggested that the approach could potentially be generalized to other disease states and immunological phenotypes. A further reported finding was that TCR beta sequences accurately predicted the HLA-A and HLA-B alleles for most subjects in the first cohort. In both the original and validation cohorts, the classifier was reported to diagnose cytomegalovirus status with high specificity and sensitivity. According to a later analysis, parvovirus B19, influenza, CMV and Epstein-Barr virus appeared linked to several top co-occurrence clusters. In a later genetic analysis, a missense DCLRE1C variant was associated with V-gene and J-gene trimming of TCR beta chains, and the association was replicated in an independent cohort.

The CDR3 starts with the cysteine, ends with the phenylalanine, and has 18 residues. The kept DNA is CDR3 alone, 54 bases in frame from the first base. The germline V gene supplies CDR1 MRHNA and CDR2 SNTAGT. V is trimmed back by 3 bases and J by 0 bases, and the junction contains 9 bases that no gene match accounts for. The sample taken for sequencing was PBMCs. The sequence links TRBV6-4 to TRBJ1-5; 9 of the junction bases match TRBD1. The TCR sequence derives from a woman between 55 and 75 years old in good health and CMV-seronegative. The CDR3 is CASSEWGQGPYSNQPQHF. The DNA sequence is given as TGTGCCAGCAGTGAATGGGGACAGGGTCCCTATAGCAATCAGCCCCAGCATTTT.